A selection of T cell receptor beta chains follows, all from one sample in a study of cytomegalovirus exposure and HLA in healthy donors. Profiling relied on immunoSEQ multiplex PCR, and the TCRdb table lists in-frame clones only, not all of them. In the table there are some 66,000 clones, 78% of which are singletons. The source material was PBMCs. The source of these receptors is a man between 35 and 55 years old in good health and CMV-seronegative. The conserved cysteine and the conserved F or W are not part of the CDR3 here. Each record gives: J gene, clone size, V gene, CDR3 protein. Expanded clones are given a class, and other clones once, few, many or no size at all.

TRBJ2-1,-,TRBV5-5,ASSFQGSSYNEQF
TRBJ1-3,few,TRBV5-1,ASSTQGSGNTIY
TRBJ2-1,-,TRBV10-3,AISESPGRSYNEQF
TRBJ1-1,-,TRBV2,ASKGRVNTEAF
TRBJ2-1,-,TRBV14,ASRRDRLGSGTF
TRBJ2-5,-,TRBV19,ASSTLRTGLKETQY
TRBJ2-7,-,TRBV6-6,ASSYQNPGQGYEQY
TRBJ2-7,once,TRBV4-1,ASSHTPLAGSSYEQY
TRBJ1-5,few,TRBV4-2,ASSQDPGQKQPQH
TRBJ1-2,-,TRBV7-9,ASSLLSGYNYGYT
TRBJ2-1,-,TRBV6-6,ATKSSSYNEQF
TRBJ1-1,-,TRBV7-2,ASSLGAGLNTEAF
TRBJ2-1,-,TRBV7-9,SSSSDRGYNEQF
TRBJ2-2,-,TRBV10-3,AISQGATGELF
TRBJ2-3,-,TRBV5-1,ASSLELANTDTQY
TRBJ2-5,-,TRBV25-1,ASSEYGAGRETQY
TRBJ1-2,-,TRBV28,ASSRSPGGVGGYT
TRBJ2-7,-,TRBV29-1,SVGQGQTYGGEQY
TRBJ2-7,-,TRBV6-5,ASTDRGRYEQY
TRBJ2-2,-,TRBV6-1,ATRRGSNTGELF
TRBJ1-6,-,TRBV7-5,VSSHPEGQGLRKALH
TRBJ2-1,-,TRBV5-1,ASSLVPPSSYNEQF
TRBJ2-7,-,TRBV6-1,ASTKYQGVYEQY